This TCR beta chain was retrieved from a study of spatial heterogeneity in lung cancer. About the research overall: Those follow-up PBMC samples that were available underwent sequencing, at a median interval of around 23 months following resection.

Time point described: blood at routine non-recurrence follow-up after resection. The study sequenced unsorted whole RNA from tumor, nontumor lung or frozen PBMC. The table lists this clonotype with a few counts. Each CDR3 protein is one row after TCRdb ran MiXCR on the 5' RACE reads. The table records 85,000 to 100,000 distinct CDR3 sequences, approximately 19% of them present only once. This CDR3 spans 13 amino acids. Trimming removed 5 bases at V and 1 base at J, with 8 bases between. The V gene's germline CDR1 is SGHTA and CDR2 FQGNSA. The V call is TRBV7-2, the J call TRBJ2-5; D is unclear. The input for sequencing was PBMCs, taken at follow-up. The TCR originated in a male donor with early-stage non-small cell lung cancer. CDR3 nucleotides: TGTGCCAGCAGCCTCTCACCCCAAGAGACCCAGTACTTC. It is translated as CASSLSPQETQYF.